A single sample is the source of the 27 T cell receptor beta chains below, sequenced in a study. TCRdb fed the 5' RACE reads into MiXCR, producing one record per CDR3 protein. This table holds about 64,000 distinct CDR3 sequences, 20% to 25% found once. Specimen: memory CD4+ T cells sorted from a lymph node. The subset was: memory CD4+ T cells, CD4+CD45RO+CD25-. All receptors derive from a female donor with breast cancer.

The rearrangement joins TRBV27 to TRBJ1-2; a weak D match, TRBD1 (5 bases). This CDR3 region has 14 residues. Germline assignment: CDR1 MNHEY and CDR2 SMNVEV (reference sequence). Trimming left V 6 bases short and J 10 bases short, with 21 bases between. In DNA form, the CDR3 reads TGTGCCAGCAGGACCCTCGGGGCCGGGAATGACTACACCTTC. Its protein product is CASRTLGAGNDYTF.

The CDR3 DNA reads as TGTGCCAGCAGCTTGGCCAACAGACAAGACACCATATATTTT. As protein: CASSLANRQDTIYF. The V gene is TRBV5-5, the J gene TRBJ1-3, with D unresolved. The germline V and J ends were trimmed by 0 bases and 8 bases, with 12 bases remaining between them. The CDR3 runs to 14 residues. Germline values: CDR1 SGHKS, CDR2 YYEKEE (reference sequence). Supplemented by reference TRBV5-5 and TRBJ1-3, the full variable domain reads DAGVTQSPTHLIKTRGQQVTLRCSPISGHKSVSWYQQVLGQGPQFIFQYYEKEERGRGNFPDRFSARQFPNYSSELNVNALLLGDSALYLCASSLANRQDTIYFGEGSWLTVV.

To note about this clonotype: As the CDR3 is not closed by the conserved phenylalanine or tryptophan, this likely results from a read error. V usage is TRBV7-8 and J usage is TRBJ1-5; 7 bases fit TRBD1. Per germline, CDR1 SGHVS and CDR2 FQNEAQ. V was clipped by 4 bases and J by 0 bases; unmatched bases: 3. CDR3 length: 15 amino acids. The CDR3 sequence is CASSSTGYSNQPQHS. In nucleotides, the CDR3 is TGTGCCAGCAGCTCGACAGGGTATAGCAATCAGCCCCAGCATTCT.

This clonotype was counted only a few times. The V and J genes are TRBV19 and TRBJ1-1; D unclear. The CDR3 length is 14 residues. V lost 5 bases and J lost 7, with 17 bases in between. Per germline, CDR1 LNHDA and CDR2 SQIVND (reference sequence). The CDR3 loop reads CASSPLGLAHEAFF. CDR3 bases: TGTGCCAGTAGTCCCCTTGGCCTTGCTCATGAAGCTTTCTTT.

A word on this clonotype: The final CDR3 position lacks the conserved phenylalanine or tryptophan, pointing to a likely read error. The CDR3 here is CASIDRSTDTQYL. CDR3 DNA sequence: TGTGCCAGCATCGACAGGTCCACAGATACGCAGTATCTT. The chain combines TRBV4-3 with TRBJ2-3; D possibly corresponds to TRBD1 (6 bases). CDR1 and CDR2 from the germline V gene are LGHNA and YSLEER. The CDR3 contains 13 residues.

CDR3 DNA: TGCAGCGTTGGCGGTCTCCCGAACAATGAGCAGTTCTTC. As protein: CSVGGLPNNEQFF. The rearrangement links TRBV29-1 to TRBJ2-1, with no clear D. Per germline, CDR1 SQVTM and CDR2 ANQGSEA. Trimming pared 4 bases from V and 5 bases from J, leaving 12 bases between. This CDR3 is 13 amino acids long.

This rearrangement joins TRBV7-6 to TRBJ2-5; D gene unclear. Trimming removed 5 bases at V and 4 bases at J, with 14 bases between. This CDR3 spans 14 amino acids. The germline CDR1 and CDR2 sequences are SGHVS and FNYEAQ. CDR3 nucleotides: TGTGCCAGCAGCCTCACTTCGGCCGGAGAGACCCAGTACTTC. It encodes CASSLTSAGETQYF.

The DNA for the CDR3 is TGTGCCAGCAGCGAAACTAGCGGAGCCCGAAAAGAGACCCAGTACTTC. Translation: CASSETSGARKETQYF. V is TRBV11-1 and J is TRBJ2-5, with TRBD2 matching over 8 bases. J gave up 3 bases and V 5 bases, and 11 bases lay outside the gene matches. CDR1 is SGHAT, CDR2 FQDESV, per germline (reference sequence). The CDR3 has 16 residues.

This clonotype has a handful of counts. The V and J genes are TRBV6-1 and TRBJ1-4, with 7 bases identical to TRBD1. The CDR3 loop spans 15 amino acids. The V gene's germline CDR1 is MNHNS and CDR2 SASEGT. J gave up 3 bases and V 2 bases, and 3 bases lay outside the gene matches. The CDR3 loop is CASSETGDANEKLFF. The CDR3 coding sequence is TGTGCCAGCAGTGAAACAGGGGATGCTAATGAAAAACTGTTTTTT.

This clonotype was counted many times. This rearrangement joins TRBV4-1 to TRBJ2-1; 11 bases are a match to TRBD2. V trimming: 1 base; J trimming: 12 bases; junction bases outside the gene matches: 8. The CDR3 length is 15 residues. Germline CDR1 is MGHRA and CDR2 is YSYEKL. The CDR3 sequence: CASSQATSGSRRQFF. The CDR3 nucleotides read TGCGCCAGCAGCCAAGCAACTAGCGGGAGCAGAAGGCAGTTCTTC.

The rearrangement uses TRBV9 and TRBJ2-7, with 9 nucleotides matching TRBD2. Germline V gives CDR1 SGDLS, CDR2 YYNGEE. The length of the CDR3 is 14 residues. Trimming cost V 3 bases and J 6 bases; bases outside gene matches: 7. CDR3 amino acids: CASSAGLASFEQYF. The CDR3 nucleotides read TGTGCCAGCAGCGCGGGACTAGCCAGTTTCGAGCAGTACTTC.

The chain uses TRBV5-5 and TRBJ1-1, with TRBD1 matching over 8 bases. The CDR3 covers 12 residues. V gave up 1 base and J gave up 7 bases; unmatched junction bases: 0. Germline V CDR1 and CDR2: SGHKS, YYEKEE (reference sequence). CDR3 in amino acids: CASSLTGGEAFF. CDR3 DNA sequence: TGTGCCAGCAGCTTGACAGGGGGTGAAGCTTTCTTT.

The CDR3 DNA sequence: TGTGCCAGTAGTAGACTCGACAGGGTGGGCTCCTACGAGCAGTACTTC. This encodes CASSRLDRVGSYEQYF. J is TRBJ2-7 and V is TRBV19, with 7 bases that match TRBD1. Germline lookup yields CDR1 LNHDA and CDR2 SQIVND (reference sequence). Trimming cost V 4 bases and J 0 bases; bases outside gene matches: 9. The CDR3 length is 16 residues.

The rearrangement links TRBV6-2 or TRBV6-3 to TRBJ2-1, with unresolved D. Trimming pared 6 bases from V and 0 bases from J, leaving 9 bases between. From germline, CDR1 is MNHEY and CDR2 SVGEGT. The CDR3 is made up of 14 amino acids. CDR3: CASRDRSSYNEQFF. The CDR3 DNA sequence: TGTGCCAGCAGGGACCGCAGCTCCTACAATGAGCAGTTCTTC.

The V and J genes are TRBV5-2 and TRBJ2-5; TRBD1 was called by the table and not checked on the DNA. TRBV5-2 is listed as a pseudogene. CDR3 length: 13 amino acids. This chain's CDR3 is CASKQGSGETQYF. As DNA, the CDR3 is TGTGCCAGCAAACAGGGTTCTGGAGAGACCCAGTACTTC.

This clonotype was counted only a few times. The chain uses TRBV4-1 and TRBJ1-2, with 10 bases matching TRBD1. V trimming: 4 bases; J trimming: 3 bases; junction bases outside the gene matches: 11. Per germline, CDR1 MGHRA and CDR2 YSYEKL. This CDR3 is built from 17 residues. This chain's CDR3 is CASSRTLTGGRDYGYTF. CDR3 DNA sequence: TGCGCCAGCAGCCGCACCCTGACAGGGGGCAGGGACTATGGCTACACCTTC.

There are a few counts of this clonotype. The chain has TRBV28 and TRBJ1-2; the match to TRBD1 covers 7 bases. CDR3 size: 15 residues. V was pared by 2 bases and J by 7 bases, with 10 bases of the junction left unmatched. The germline CDR1 and CDR2 sequences are MDHEN and SYDVKM. The CDR3 reads CASSLGDRQGAGYTF. CDR3 nucleotide sequence: TGTGCCAGCAGTTTAGGGGACCGACAGGGAGCTGGCTACACCTTC.

This clonotype was detected a few times. The V and J genes are TRBV6-5 and TRBJ1-1; D may be TRBD1 (5 bases). The V end was cut by 11 bases, the J end by 3 bases, with 13 bases between. CDR1 MNHEY and CDR2 SVGAGI come from the germline V gene. CDR3 length: 12 amino acids. The DNA for the CDR3 is TGTGCCGTTGGCGAGGGGTACACTGAAGCTTTCTTT. Translated, it gives CAVGEGYTEAFF.

This clonotype has a handful of counts. The chain combines TRBV6-2 or TRBV6-3 with TRBJ1-5; D is possibly TRBD1 (6 bases). Trimming removed 2 bases from V and 4 bases from J, with 9 bases in between. The CDR3 covers 14 residues. Germline V gene lookup returns CDR1 MNHEY and CDR2 SVGEGT. CDR3 residues: CASSYTGSNQPQHF. The CDR3 DNA is TGTGCCAGCAGTTACACAGGGTCAAATCAGCCCCAGCATTTT.

This clonotype has more than one count but fewer than ten. The chain recombines TRBV20-1 with TRBJ1-1; a weak D match, TRBD1 (5 bases). The V and J ends lost 6 bases and 0 bases respectively, with 14 bases between them. Germline V gives CDR1 DFQATT, CDR2 SNEGSKA (reference sequence). This CDR3 region has 14 residues. The DNA of the CDR3 is TGCAGTGCCCGTCGGGGGGGAATGAACACTGAAGCTTTCTTT. Translated, it gives CSARRGGMNTEAFF.

This clonotype was seen many times. CDR3 in amino acids: CASSQGGTGGYYEQYF. CDR3 bases: TGCGCCAGCAGCCAAGGAGGGACAGGGGGTTACTACGAGCAGTACTTC. The chain links TRBV4-1 to TRBJ2-7, with 11 bases identical to TRBD1. The CDR3 loop spans 16 amino acids. From germline, CDR1 is MGHRA and CDR2 YSYEKL. V dropped 1 base and J dropped 3; count of bases not matched to a gene: 5.

V usage is TRBV28 and J usage is TRBJ1-5; D unresolved. The V and J ends lost 8 bases and 4 bases respectively, with 3 bases between them. Germline V gene data show CDR1 as MDHEN and CDR2 as SYDVKM. The CDR3 runs to 10 residues. The CDR3 DNA follows: TGTGCCAGCTCTAATCAGCCCCAGCATTTT. This gives the protein CASSNQPQHF. The full variable domain, completed using reference TRBV28 and TRBJ1-5, is DVKVTQSSRYLVKRTGEKVFLECVQDMDHENMFWYRQDPGLGLRLIYFSYDVKMKEKGDIPEGYSVSREKKERFSLILESASTNQTSMYLCASSNQPQHFGDGTRLSIL.

This clonotype was counted many times. The gene calls are TRBV6-5 and TRBJ1-6; perhaps TRBD1 as D (6 bases). Looked up from germline, CDR1 is MNHEY and CDR2 is SVGAGI. CDR3 length: 14 residues. V was clipped by 2 bases and J by 8 bases, with 10 bases between them. DNA for the CDR3: TGTGCCAGCAGTTACGCTGGGGGCTATTCACCCCTCCACTTT. Encoded protein: CASSYAGGYSPLHF.

This clonotype was counted between two and nine times. CDR3 sequence: CASSSRPQETEAFF. The CDR3 DNA sequence: TGTGCCAGCAGTTCCCGCCCGCAGGAGACTGAAGCTTTCTTT. The chain joins TRBV6-5 to TRBJ1-1, with D unresolved. V lost 4 bases to trimming and J lost 5 bases, with 14 bases between them. This CDR3 contains 14 residues. Germline V CDR1 and CDR2: MNHEY, SVGAGI.

The CDR3 DNA reads TGTGCCAGCAGCTTAATTGGGTCGGGAGGCTACACCTTC. As protein: CASSLIGSGGYTF. The V call is TRBV11-3, the J call TRBJ1-2; D ambiguous. There are 13 residues in the CDR3. CDR1 and CDR2 from the germline V gene are SGHNT and YENEEA. The ends were cut back, 2 bases at V and 8 bases at J, with 12 bases in the middle.

For this clonotype: A read error is possible here, since a much larger clone lies one base away. The J gene is TRBJ1-2, the V gene TRBV5-1, with D uncertain. This CDR3 comprises 12 residues. Germline V CDR1 and CDR2: SGHRS, YFSETQ. The V end was cut by 0 bases, the J end by 2 bases, with 2 bases between. The CDR3 sequence is CASSLENYGYTF. As DNA, the CDR3 is TGCGCCAGCAGCTTGGAGAACTATGGCTACACCTTC.

To note about this clonotype: This may stem from a read error, because a much larger clone lies one nucleotide away. The chain recombines TRBV5-5 with TRBJ2-3, with TRBD1 as a possible D gene (6 bases). CDR3 length: 14 amino acids. Per germline, CDR1 SGHKS and CDR2 YYEKEE (reference sequence). The CDR3 bases are TGTGCCAGCAGGCGAGCAGGGGACACAGAGACGCAGTATTTT. It yields the protein CASRRAGDTETQYF. Full variable domain (missing parts from reference TRBV5-5 and TRBJ2-3): DAGVTQSPTHLIKTRGQQVTLRCSPISGHKSVSWYQQVLGQGPQFIFQYYEKEERGRGNFPDRFSARQFPNYSSELNVNALLLGDSALYLCASRRAGDTETQYFGPGTRLTVL.